Presented here are 2 T cell receptor beta chains from one specimen sequenced in a study of beta chain features in type 1 diabetes. Every bit of the isolated RNA underwent reverse transcription, so sequencing read expressed TCRB transcripts. Method: immunoSEQ multiplex PCR; TCRdb's copy keeps in-frame clones and lacks some. Of hundreds of thousands of clones listed, 11% to 15% are singletons. Study-wide results and caveats: When Type 1 diabetes patients were examined, their TCRB CDR3s proved moderately but significantly shorter in all four CD4+ subsets.

What these receptors recognize is not known. The specimen sequenced was naive CD4+ T cells from blood. The source of these receptors is a man aged 18-30 years with type 1 diabetes.

This chain uses TRBV2 with TRBJ2-1; D call uncertain. The CDR3 totals 11 residues. The ends were cut back, 2 bases at V and 6 bases at J, with 2 bases in the middle. Germline CDR1 is SNHLY and CDR2 is FYNNEI. The CDR3 loop is CASSEINEQFF. As DNA, the CDR3 is TGTGCCAGCAGTGAAATCAATGAGCAGTTCTTC.

The chain couples TRBV21-1 to TRBJ2-7. TRBV21-1 is given as a pseudogene. The length of the CDR3 is 13 residues. CDR3 DNA sequence: TGTGCCAGCAGCAAAGATGGGAAATACGAGCAGTACTTC. Translating it yields CASSKDGKYEQYF.